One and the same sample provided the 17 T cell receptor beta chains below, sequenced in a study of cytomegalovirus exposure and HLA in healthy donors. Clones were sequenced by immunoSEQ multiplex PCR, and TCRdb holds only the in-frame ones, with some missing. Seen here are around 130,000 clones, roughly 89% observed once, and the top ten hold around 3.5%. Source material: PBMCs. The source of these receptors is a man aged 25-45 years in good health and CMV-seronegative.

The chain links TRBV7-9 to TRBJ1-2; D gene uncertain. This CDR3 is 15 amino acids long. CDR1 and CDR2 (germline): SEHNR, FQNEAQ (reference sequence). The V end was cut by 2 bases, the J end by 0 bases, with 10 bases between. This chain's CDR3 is CASSLSGRSNYGYTF. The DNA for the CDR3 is TGTGCCAGCAGCTTAAGCGGACGTTCTAACTATGGCTACACCTTC.

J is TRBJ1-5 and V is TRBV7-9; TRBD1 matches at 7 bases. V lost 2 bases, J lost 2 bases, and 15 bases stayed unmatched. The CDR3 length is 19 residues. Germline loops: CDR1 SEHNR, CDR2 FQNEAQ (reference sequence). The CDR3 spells CASSLNPDRANGRNQPQHF. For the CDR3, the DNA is TGTGCCAGCAGCTTAAATCCCGACAGGGCGAACGGTCGCAATCAGCCCCAGCATTTT.

CDR3 sequence reads: CASSLGQAYGYTF. The CDR3 DNA is TGTGCCAGCAGTTTGGGGCAGGCCTATGGCTACACCTTC. This chain uses TRBV27 with TRBJ1-2; weak D call: TRBD1 (5 bases). The CDR3 spans 13 residues. The V and J ends lost 3 bases and 4 bases respectively, with 9 bases between them. Germline lookup yields CDR1 MNHEY and CDR2 SMNVEV (reference sequence).

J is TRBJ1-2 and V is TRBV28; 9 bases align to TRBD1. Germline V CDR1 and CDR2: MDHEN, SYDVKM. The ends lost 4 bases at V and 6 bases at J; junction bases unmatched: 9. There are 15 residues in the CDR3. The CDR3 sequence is CASSSIGQGRDGYTF. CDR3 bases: TGTGCCAGCAGTTCCATCGGACAGGGGAGGGATGGCTACACCTTC.

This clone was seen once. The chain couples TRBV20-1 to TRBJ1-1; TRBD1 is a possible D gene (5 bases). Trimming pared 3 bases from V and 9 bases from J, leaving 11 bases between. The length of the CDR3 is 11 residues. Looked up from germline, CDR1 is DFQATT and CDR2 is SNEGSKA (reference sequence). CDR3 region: CSARQGSKAFF. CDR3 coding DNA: TGCAGTGCTAGGCAGGGCTCGAAAGCTTTCTTT.

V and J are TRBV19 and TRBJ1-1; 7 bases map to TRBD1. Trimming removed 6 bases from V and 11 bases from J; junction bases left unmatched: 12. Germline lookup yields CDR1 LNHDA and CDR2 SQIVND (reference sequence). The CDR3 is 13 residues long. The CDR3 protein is CASSKDREGSAFF. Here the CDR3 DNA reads TGTGCCAGTAGCAAAGACAGGGAAGGTTCGGCTTTCTTT.

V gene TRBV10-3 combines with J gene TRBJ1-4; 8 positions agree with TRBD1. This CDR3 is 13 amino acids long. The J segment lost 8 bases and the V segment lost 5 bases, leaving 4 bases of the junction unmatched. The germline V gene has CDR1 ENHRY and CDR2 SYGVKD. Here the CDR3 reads CAISQGAREKLFF. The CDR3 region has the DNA TGTGCCATCAGTCAGGGGGCCCGGGAAAAACTGTTTTTT.

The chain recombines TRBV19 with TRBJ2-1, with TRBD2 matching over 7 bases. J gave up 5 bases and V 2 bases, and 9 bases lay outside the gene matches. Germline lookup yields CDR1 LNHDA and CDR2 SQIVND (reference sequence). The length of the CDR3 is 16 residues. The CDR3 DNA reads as TGTGCCAGTAGTATAACTTCACCAGCGGGGCACAATGAGCAGTTCTTC. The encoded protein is CASSITSPAGHNEQFF. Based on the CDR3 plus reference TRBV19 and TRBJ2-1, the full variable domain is DGGITQSPKYLFRKEGQNVTLSCEQNLNHDAMYWYRQDPGQGLRLIYYSQIVNDFQKGDIAEGYSVSREKKESFPLTVTSAQKNPTAFYLCASSITSPAGHNEQFFGPGTRLTVL.

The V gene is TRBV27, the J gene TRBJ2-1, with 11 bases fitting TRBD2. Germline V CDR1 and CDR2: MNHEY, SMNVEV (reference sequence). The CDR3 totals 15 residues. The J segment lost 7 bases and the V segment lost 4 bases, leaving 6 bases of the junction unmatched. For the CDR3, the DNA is TGTGCCAGCAGTTACCTAGCGGGGGGATGGAATGAGCAGTTCTTC. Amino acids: CASSYLAGGWNEQFF.

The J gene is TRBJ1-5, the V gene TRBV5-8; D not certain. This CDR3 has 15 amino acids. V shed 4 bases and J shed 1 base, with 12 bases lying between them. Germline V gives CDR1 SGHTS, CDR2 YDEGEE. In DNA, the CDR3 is TGTGCCAGCAGCAGGGAGGACCTAAGCAATCAGCCCCAGCATTTT. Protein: CASSREDLSNQPQHF.

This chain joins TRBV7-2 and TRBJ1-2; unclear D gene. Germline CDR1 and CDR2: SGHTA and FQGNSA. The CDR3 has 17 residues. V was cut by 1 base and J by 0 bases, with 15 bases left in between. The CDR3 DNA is TGTGCCAGCAGCTTAGGTGGGTCAGGATTATCTAACTATGGCTACACCTTC. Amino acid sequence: CASSLGGSGLSNYGYTF.

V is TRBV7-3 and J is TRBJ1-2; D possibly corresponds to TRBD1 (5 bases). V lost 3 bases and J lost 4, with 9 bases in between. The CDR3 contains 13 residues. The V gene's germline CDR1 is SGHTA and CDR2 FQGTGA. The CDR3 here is CASSLGPGYGYTF. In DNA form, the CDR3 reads TGTGCCAGCAGCTTGGGGCCTGGCTATGGCTACACCTTC.

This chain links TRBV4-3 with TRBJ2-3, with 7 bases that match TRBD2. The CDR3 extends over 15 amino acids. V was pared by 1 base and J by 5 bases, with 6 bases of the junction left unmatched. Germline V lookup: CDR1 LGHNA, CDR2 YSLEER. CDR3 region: CASSQGQLAQDTQYF. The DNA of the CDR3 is TGCGCCAGCAGCCAAGGGCAACTAGCGCAAGATACGCAGTATTTT.

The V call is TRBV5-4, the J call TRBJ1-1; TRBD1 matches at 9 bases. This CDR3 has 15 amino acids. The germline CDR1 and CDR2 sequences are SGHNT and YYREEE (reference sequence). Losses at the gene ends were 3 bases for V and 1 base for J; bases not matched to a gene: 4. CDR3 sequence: CASSSPGQGNTEAFF. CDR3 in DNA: TGTGCCAGCAGCTCTCCGGGACAGGGGAACACTGAAGCTTTCTTT.

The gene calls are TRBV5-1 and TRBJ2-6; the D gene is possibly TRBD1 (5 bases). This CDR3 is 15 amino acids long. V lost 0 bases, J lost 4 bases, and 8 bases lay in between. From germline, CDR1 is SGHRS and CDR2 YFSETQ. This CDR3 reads CASSLEGLGANVLTF. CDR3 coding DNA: TGCGCCAGCAGCTTGGAGGGGCTAGGGGCCAACGTCCTGACTTTC.

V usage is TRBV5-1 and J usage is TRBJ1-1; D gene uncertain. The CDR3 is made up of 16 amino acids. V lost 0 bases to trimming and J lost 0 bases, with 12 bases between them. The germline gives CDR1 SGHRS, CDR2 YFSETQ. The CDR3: CASSLDGQRMNTEAFF. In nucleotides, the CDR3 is TGCGCCAGCAGCTTGGATGGGCAGAGAATGAACACTGAAGCTTTCTTT.

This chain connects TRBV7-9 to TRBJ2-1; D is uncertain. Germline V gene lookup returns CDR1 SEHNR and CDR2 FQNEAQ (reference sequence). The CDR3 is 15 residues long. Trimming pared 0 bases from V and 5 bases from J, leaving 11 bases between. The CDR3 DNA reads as TGTGCCAGCAGCTTAGCGAGATCCTTTGACAATGAGCAGTTCTTC. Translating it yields CASSLARSFDNEQFF.